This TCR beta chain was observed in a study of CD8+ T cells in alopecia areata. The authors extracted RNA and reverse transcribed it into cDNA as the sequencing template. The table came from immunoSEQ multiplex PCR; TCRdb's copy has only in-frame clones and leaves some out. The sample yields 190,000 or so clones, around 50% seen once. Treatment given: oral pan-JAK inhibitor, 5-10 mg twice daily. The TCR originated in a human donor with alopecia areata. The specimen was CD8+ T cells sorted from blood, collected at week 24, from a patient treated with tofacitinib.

The CDR3 here is CAWSVTIREQYF. The CDR3 region has the DNA TGTGCCTGGAGTGTGACCATACGGGAGCAGTACTTC. The rearrangement links TRBV30 to TRBJ2-7; D unclear. From germline, CDR1 is GTSNPN and CDR2 SVGIG (reference sequence). CDR3 length equals 12 residues. Trimming pared 0 bases from V and 7 bases from J, leaving 10 bases between. The variable domain in full, completed from reference TRBV30 and TRBJ2-7, reads SQTIHQWPATLVQPVGSPLSLECTVEGTSNPNLYWYRQAAGRGLQLLFYSVGIGQISSEVPQNLSASRPQDRQFILSSKKLLLSDSGFYLCAWSVTIREQYFGPGTRLTVT.